Each of the 23 T cell receptor beta chains below was sequenced from the same sample in a study of OX40 agonist ivuxolimab in advanced cancers. The table came from immunoSEQ multiplex PCR; TCRdb's copy has only in-frame clones and leaves some out. The sample has more than 20,000 clones; approximately 73% are singletons. The material sequenced was CD4+ or CD8+ T cells sorted from blood, taken in a trial of the OX40 agonist ivuxolimab. Source of these receptors: an adult with an advanced solid tumor such as melanoma, head and neck, liver or kidney cancer.

Note on this clone: The same CDR3 also results from other DNA sequences found in this sample. CDR3 sequence: CASSQAESSYEQYF. CDR3 coding DNA: TGCGCCAGCAGCCAGGCTGAAAGCTCCTACGAGCAGTACTTC. The rearrangement joins TRBV4-1 to TRBJ2-7; D is unresolved. Germline values: CDR1 MGHRA, CDR2 YSYEKL. The ends were cut back, 3 bases at V and 0 bases at J, with 9 bases in the middle. There are 14 residues in the CDR3.

The chain links TRBV6-1 to TRBJ1-1, with a tentative D call TRBD1 (6 bases). Germline CDR1 reads MNHNS; CDR2 reads SASEGT. The CDR3 runs 18 residues. Trimming left V 0 bases short and J 1 base short, with 18 bases between. CDR3 nucleotide sequence: TGTGCCAGCAGTGAAGCGCGGCGTATAGGACAGAAGAACACTGAAGCTTTCTTT. Residues: CASSEARRIGQKNTEAFF.

V and J are TRBV10-3 and TRBJ2-3; unclear D gene. The CDR3 sequence is 15 residues long. Germline V CDR1 and CDR2: ENHRY, SYGVKD. The germline V and J ends were trimmed by 3 bases and 0 bases, with 10 bases remaining between them. CDR3 protein: CAISDRAPSTDTQYF. CDR3 in DNA: TGTGCCATCAGTGACCGAGCACCTAGCACAGATACGCAGTATTTT.

V gene TRBV4-2 combines with J gene TRBJ1-1; D possibly corresponds to TRBD1 (5 bases). The germline V gene encodes CDR1 LGHNA and CDR2 YNFKEQ. The CDR3 consists of 14 residues. Trimming shortened V by 0 bases and J by 3 bases, and 8 bases separated the two germline ends. CDR3 sequence: CASSQDGGYTEAFF. The CDR3 region has the DNA TGTGCCAGCAGCCAAGATGGGGGATACACTGAAGCTTTCTTT.

The V gene is TRBV10-3, the J gene TRBJ1-2; D might be TRBD1 (5 bases). Germline V gene data show CDR1 as ENHRY and CDR2 as SYGVKD. The ends were cut back, 10 bases at V and 13 bases at J, with 22 bases in the middle. This CDR3 has 12 amino acids. For the CDR3, the DNA is TGTGCCACCGGGGGTTCCCTGGGATCCTGCACCTTC. Amino acid sequence: CATGGSLGSCTF.

This clone was counted a single time. This chain links TRBV6-5 with TRBJ1-1, with a tentative D call TRBD1 (5 bases). V was shortened by 6 bases and J by 4 bases, with 15 bases between the two germline ends. CDR3 size: 14 residues. Germline values: CDR1 MNHEY, CDR2 SVGAGI. In DNA, the CDR3 is TGTGCCAGCAGAACCTCGGGTGGGGGCACTGAAGCTTTCTTT. Its protein is CASRTSGGGTEAFF.

This chain uses TRBV7-6 with TRBJ1-2; the D is unclear. Deletions cut 4 bases from V and 8 bases from J, with 14 bases between. This CDR3 is 13 amino acids long. Germline CDR1 and CDR2: SGHVS and FNYEAQ. CDR3 amino acids: CASSSPPLWGYTF. CDR3 bases: TGTGCCAGCAGCTCCCCACCCCTTTGGGGCTACACCTTC. Full variable domain (outside the CDR3, taken from reference TRBV7-6 and TRBJ1-2): GAGVSQSPRYKVTKRGQDVALRCDPISGHVSLYWYRQALGQGPEFLTYFNYEAQQDKSGLPNDRFSAERPEGSISTLTIQRTEQRDSAMYRCASSSPPLWGYTFGSGTRLTVV.

This clone came up a few times. The chain links TRBV9 to TRBJ2-3; 7 nucleotides agree with TRBD1. The CDR3 loop spans 17 amino acids. The trim removed 4 bases at V and 1 base at J, leaving 12 bases unmatched. Germline V gene lookup returns CDR1 SGDLS and CDR2 YYNGEE. The CDR3 is CASSPLPGGWGTDTQYF. In nucleotides, the CDR3 is TGTGCCAGCAGCCCTCTCCCAGGGGGTTGGGGCACAGATACGCAGTATTTT.

The chain links TRBV11-2 to TRBJ1-6, with unresolved D. The V gene's germline CDR1 is SGHAT and CDR2 FQNNGV. This CDR3 has 16 residues. V lost 0 bases and J 10 bases, leaving 16 bases between the germline ends. This chain's CDR3 is CASSLDWPPQDSPLHF. CDR3 sequence (DNA): TGTGCCAGCAGCTTAGATTGGCCCCCTCAGGACTCACCCCTCCACTTT.

The gene calls are TRBV7-9 and TRBJ1-1, with D perhaps TRBD1 (5 bases). CDR1 and CDR2 from the germline V gene are SEHNR and FQNEAQ (reference sequence). Trimming removed 6 bases at V and 0 bases at J, with 8 bases between. This CDR3 region has 13 residues. The CDR3 is CASRLQVNTEAFF. For the CDR3, the DNA is TGTGCCAGCAGATTACAGGTGAACACTGAAGCTTTCTTT.

This clone was recorded only once. This rearrangement joins TRBV7-8 to TRBJ1-5; 8 positions match TRBD1. Germline CDR1 is SGHVS and CDR2 is FQNEAQ. J lost 5 bases, V lost 6 bases, and 6 bases had no gene match. This CDR3 has 14 residues. The CDR3, as DNA: TGTGCCAGCAGGCCAGGGGGCGGTCATCAGCCCCAGCATTTT. This codes for CASRPGGGHQPQHF.

This clone was recorded a few times. The genes are TRBV6-5 and TRBJ2-4; D gene uncertain. Germline V lookup: CDR1 MNHEY, CDR2 SVGAGI. This CDR3 region has 11 residues. V lost 10 bases and J 6 bases, leaving 10 bases between the germline ends. The CDR3 sequence is CATDEGNIQYF. The DNA of the CDR3 is TGTGCCACCGATGAAGGAAACATTCAGTACTTC.

This clone qualifies as large. The chain uses TRBV19 and TRBJ1-4; the D gene is possibly TRBD1 (6 bases). CDR1 is LNHDA, CDR2 SQIVND, per germline (reference sequence). Trimming took 3 bases from V and 8 from J, leaving 16 bases between them. CDR3 length: 15 residues. The CDR3 nucleotides read TGTGCCAGTAGTATTGACAGGACCGTTGGGGAAAAACTGTTTTTT. Translating it yields CASSIDRTVGEKLFF.

CDR3 region: CASSAGTVQYF. In DNA, the CDR3 is TGTGCCAGCAGCGCCGGGACAGTGCAGTATTTT. The gene calls are TRBV9 and TRBJ2-3, with 7 bases lining up with TRBD1. The V gene end was trimmed by 3 bases and the J gene end by 11 bases; junction bases not matched to a gene: 3. Per the germline V gene, CDR1 is SGDLS and CDR2 is YYNGEE. CDR3 length equals 11 residues. Based on the CDR3 plus reference TRBV9 and TRBJ2-3, the full variable domain is DSGVTQTPKHLITATGQRVTLRCSPRSGDLSVYWYQQSLDQGLQFLIQYYNGEERAKGNILERFSAQQFPDLHSELNLSSLELGDSALYFCASSAGTVQYFGPGTRLTVL.

The chain is built from TRBV11-3 and TRBJ2-7; no reliable D call. The CDR3 has 15 amino acids. Germline CDR1 SGHNT, CDR2 YENEEA. V lost 1 base to trimming and J lost 1 base, with 11 bases between them. CDR3 region: CASSLVLGRSYEQYF. The CDR3 bases are TGTGCCAGCAGCTTAGTTCTGGGTCGGTCCTACGAGCAGTACTTC.

The chain links TRBV15 to TRBJ1-5; TRBD1 matches 7 bases. This CDR3 comprises 13 residues. Germline trimming cut 3 bases from V and 7 bases from J; bases unmatched to any gene: 3. In germline, CDR1 is LNHNV, CDR2 YYDKDF (reference sequence). This chain's CDR3 is CATSSGRGQPQHF. The CDR3 bases are TGTGCCACCAGCAGCGGCAGGGGGCAGCCCCAGCATTTT. The complete variable domain, with remaining parts taken from reference TRBV15 and TRBJ1-5, reads DAMVIQNPRYQVTQFGKPVTLSCSQTLNHNVMYWYQQKSSQAPKLLFHYYDKDFNNEADTPDNFQSRRPNTSFCFLDIRSPGLGDTAMYLCATSSGRGQPQHFGDGTRLSIL.

The chain employs TRBV27 and TRBJ2-5, with D possibly TRBD2 on 6 matching bases. The CDR3 totals 16 residues. Trimming shortened V by 2 bases and J by 5 bases, and 18 bases separated the two germline ends. CDR1 is MNHEY and CDR2 is SMNVEV in the germline V gene (reference sequence). CDR3 nucleotides: TGTGCCAGCAGTTTAAAGCGGCACGATCGGGGGGAGACCCAGTACTTC. It codes for CASSLKRHDRGETQYF.

The rearrangement links TRBV19 to TRBJ1-2, with D perhaps TRBD1 (5 bases). Trimming shortened V by 3 bases and J by 1 base, and 18 bases separated the two germline ends. There are 17 residues in the CDR3. Germline CDR1 and CDR2: LNHDA and SQIVND (reference sequence). CDR3 residues: CASSMALGDGYNYGYTF. The CDR3 DNA reads TGTGCCAGTAGTATGGCCTTGGGGGACGGTTATAACTATGGCTACACCTTC. The full variable domain, with the rest looked up from reference TRBV19 and TRBJ1-2, is DGGITQSPKYLFRKEGQNVTLSCEQNLNHDAMYWYRQDPGQGLRLIYYSQIVNDFQKGDIAEGYSVSREKKESFPLTVTSAQKNPTAFYLCASSMALGDGYNYGYTFGSGTRLTVV.

V gene TRBV6-5 combines with J gene TRBJ1-1; no clear D gene. This CDR3 contains 14 residues. Trimming cost V 2 bases and J 1 base, with 8 bases left between them. Germline V lookup: CDR1 MNHEY, CDR2 SVGAGI. The CDR3 coding sequence is TGTGCCAGCAGTTACGATCCAGAGAACACTGAAGCTTTCTTT. It encodes CASSYDPENTEAFF.

This chain links TRBV19 with TRBJ1-2, with TRBD1 as a possible D gene (5 bases). Looked up from germline, CDR1 is LNHDA and CDR2 is SQIVND (reference sequence). This CDR3 region has 17 residues. Deletions cut 0 bases from V and 2 bases from J, with 16 bases between. The CDR3 DNA reads TGTGCCAGTAGTATAGATCTATCAACGGGGCAAAACTATGGCTACACCTTC. Amino acid sequence: CASSIDLSTGQNYGYTF. Supplemented by reference TRBV19 and TRBJ1-2, the full variable domain reads DGGITQSPKYLFRKEGQNVTLSCEQNLNHDAMYWYRQDPGQGLRLIYYSQIVNDFQKGDIAEGYSVSREKKESFPLTVTSAQKNPTAFYLCASSIDLSTGQNYGYTFGSGTRLTVV.

This clone was observed a single time. V usage is TRBV5-1 and J usage is TRBJ2-3; TRBD2 matches 12 bases. Germline CDR1 is SGHRS and CDR2 is YFSETQ. The J segment lost 4 bases and the V segment lost 6 bases, leaving 12 bases of the junction unmatched. This CDR3 contains 17 residues. The DNA of the CDR3 is TGCGCCAGCAAAAGACTAGCGGGGGCCCACCCCCCAGATACGCAGTATTTT. This gives the protein CASKRLAGAHPPDTQYF.

The V and J genes are TRBV7-2 and TRBJ1-1; no clear D. Trimming stripped 7 bases from V and 3 bases from J, with 12 bases between. CDR1 and CDR2 from the germline V gene are SGHTA and FQGNSA. This CDR3 has 13 amino acids. CDR3 protein: CASMVAIYTEAFF. Written as DNA, the CDR3 is TGTGCCAGCATGGTAGCCATCTACACTGAAGCTTTCTTT.

J is TRBJ1-3 and V is TRBV28, with a possible D match to TRBD1 (5 bases). Germline V gives CDR1 MDHEN, CDR2 SYDVKM. V dropped 1 base and J dropped 4 bases, with 8 bases sitting between them. CDR3 length equals 14 residues. This chain's CDR3 is CASSLYGAGNTIYF. The CDR3, as DNA: TGTGCCAGCAGTTTATATGGGGCCGGAAACACCATATATTTT. The full variable domain, completed using reference TRBV28 and TRBJ1-3, is DVKVTQSSRYLVKRTGEKVFLECVQDMDHENMFWYRQDPGLGLRLIYFSYDVKMKEKGDIPEGYSVSREKKERFSLILESASTNQTSMYLCASSLYGAGNTIYFGEGSWLTVV.